The 20 T cell receptor beta chains given below trace back to one sample, sequenced in a study of identical twins. TCRdb re-analysed the 5' RACE reads in MiXCR, keeping a single row per CDR3 protein. The sample yields 200,000 to 250,000 distinct CDR3 sequences, roughly 7% seen once. These data also formed part of another study, on yellow fever vaccine responses in identical twins.

Sequences were obtained from memory (CD45RO+) T cells sorted from blood. These TCRs come from a woman aged 18-29 years in good health.

There are many counts of this clonotype. This chain joins TRBV7-8 and TRBJ2-1, with D unresolved. The CDR3 has 15 amino acids. Deletions cut 0 bases from V and 2 bases from J, with 8 bases between. Germline V CDR1 and CDR2: SGHVS, FQNEAQ. The CDR3 DNA follows: TGTGCCAGCAGCTTAGCCCTAGTACCCTACAATGAGCAGTTCTTC. It translates to CASSLALVPYNEQFF.

The chain is built from TRBV7-9 and TRBJ2-2, with a possible D match to TRBD2 (6 bases). Trimming removed 5 bases from V and 5 bases from J, with 18 bases in between. Germline CDR1 reads SEHNR; CDR2 reads FQNEAQ (reference sequence). CDR3 length equals 16 residues. The CDR3 here is CASSSLHGGNTGELFF. CDR3 nucleotide sequence: TGTGCCAGCAGCAGTCTTCATGGGGGGAATACCGGGGAGCTGTTTTTT.

In this sample, this clonotype turned up a few times. The rearrangement uses TRBV27 and TRBJ2-7; the match to TRBD2 covers 8 bases. Losses at the gene ends were 2 bases for V and 5 bases for J; bases not matched to a gene: 5. In germline, CDR1 is MNHEY, CDR2 SMNVEV (reference sequence). The CDR3 is 14 residues long. The CDR3 loop is CASSLREGSDEQYF. As DNA, the CDR3 is TGTGCCAGCAGTTTACGGGAGGGGAGCGACGAGCAGTACTTC.

In its sample, this clonotype was seen a few times. The rearrangement joins TRBV20-1 to TRBJ2-1, with 13 positions matching TRBD2. The CDR3 is made up of 14 amino acids. CDR1 is DFQATT, CDR2 SNEGSKA, per germline (reference sequence). With V trimmed by 3 bases and J by 6 bases, 2 bases remained unmatched. CDR3 nucleotides: TGCAGTGCTAGGAGGACTAGCGGGAGCAATGAGCAGTTCTTC. It encodes CSARRTSGSNEQFF.

This clonotype has more than one count but fewer than ten. CDR3 protein: CASSLSTSGIYNEQFF. DNA for the CDR3: TGCGCCAGCAGCTTGTCGACTAGCGGGATCTACAATGAGCAGTTCTTC. The chain links TRBV5-1 to TRBJ2-1; 11 nucleotides align to TRBD2. The V and J ends lost 1 base and 3 bases, in that order; junction bases with no gene match: 3. This CDR3 spans 16 amino acids. Germline values: CDR1 SGHRS, CDR2 YFSETQ. Full variable domain (outside the CDR3, taken from reference TRBV5-1 and TRBJ2-1): KAGVTQTPRYLIKTRGQQVTLSCSPISGHRSVSWYQQTPGQGLQFLFEYFSETQRNKGNFPGRFSGRQFSNSRSEMNVSTLELGDSALYLCASSLSTSGIYNEQFFGPGTRLTVL.

This clonotype was seen repeatedly, ten times or more. The chain couples TRBV5-5 to TRBJ1-3; a weak D match, TRBD1 (5 bases). This CDR3 contains 14 residues. Germline V gene sequence: CDR1 SGHKS, CDR2 YYEKEE (reference sequence). Trimming left V 4 bases short and J 2 bases short, with 10 bases between. In DNA, the CDR3 is TGTGCCAGCAGCCGCGGGGGGGCTGGAAACACCATATATTTT. Protein product: CASSRGGAGNTIYF.

This clonotype was counted many times. The gene calls are TRBV7-8 and TRBJ2-1, with D uncertain. With 0 bases removed from V and 3 bases from J, the gap between germline ends came to 6 bases. The length of the CDR3 is 14 residues. Looked up from germline, CDR1 is SGHVS and CDR2 is FQNEAQ. CDR3 in amino acids: CASSLARDYNEQFF. For the CDR3, the DNA is TGTGCCAGCAGCTTAGCGAGAGACTACAATGAGCAGTTCTTC.

In this sample, this clonotype turned up many times. The genes are TRBV7-9 and TRBJ2-7, with 7 positions matching TRBD2. With V trimmed by 1 base and J by 2 bases, 5 bases remained unmatched. The germline V gene has CDR1 SEHNR and CDR2 FQNEAQ (reference sequence). The CDR3 length is 15 residues. Here the CDR3 reads CASSLGLAEAYEQYV. CDR3 DNA sequence: TGTGCCAGCAGCTTAGGGCTAGCGGAAGCCTACGAGCAGTACGTC.

This clonotype was picked up a small number of times. The CDR3 sequence is CASSPVAGKLNTGELFF. The CDR3 nucleotides read TGTGCCAGCAGCCCAGTAGCGGGGAAATTGAACACCGGGGAGCTGTTTTTT. V gene TRBV4-2 combines with J gene TRBJ2-2, with 8 bases lining up with TRBD2. After removal of 4 bases from V and 1 base from J, the junction contained 8 bases not matched to a gene. Germline CDR1 LGHNA, CDR2 YNFKEQ. The CDR3 consists of 17 residues.

The chain is built from TRBV7-8 and TRBJ2-7; D unclear. The CDR3 runs 14 residues. Trimming removed 1 base at V and 3 bases at J, with 10 bases between. Germline CDR1 SGHVS, CDR2 FQNEAQ. The CDR3 coding sequence is TGTGCCAGCAGCTTAGGGACCGCGGACTACGAGCAGTACTTC. Protein sequence: CASSLGTADYEQYF.

This clonotype was counted between two and nine times. The CDR3 loop is CASRSGGAGGSNQPQHF. As DNA, the CDR3 is TGTGCCAGCAGGTCAGGGGGCGCGGGGGGCAGCAATCAGCCCCAGCATTTT. This chain connects TRBV28 to TRBJ1-5, with 8 bases matching TRBD1. With 6 bases clipped from V and 1 base from J, the junction kept 11 bases outside the gene matches. The CDR3 runs to 17 residues. The V gene's germline CDR1 is MDHEN and CDR2 SYDVKM.

This clonotype was seen only a few times. The genes are TRBV7-8 and TRBJ2-7, with 7 bases that match TRBD1. The V gene end was trimmed by 1 base and the J gene end by 3 bases; junction bases not matched to a gene: 6. The CDR3 totals 15 residues. Germline-derived CDR1 and CDR2 are SGHVS and FQNEAQ. CDR3 sequence reads: CASSLVSGQFYEQYF. CDR3 nucleotides: TGTGCCAGCAGCTTAGTCTCGGGACAGTTCTACGAGCAGTACTTC.

The V call is TRBV7-8, the J call TRBJ1-2, with unresolved D. V lost 5 bases to trimming and J lost 2 bases, with 21 bases between them. The germline gives CDR1 SGHVS, CDR2 FQNEAQ. The CDR3 length is 17 residues. The CDR3 coding sequence is TGTGCCAGCAGCCTAGGGCAGGCTACAGCGTTAAACTATGGCTACACCTTC. This encodes CASSLGQATALNYGYTF.

In this sample, this clonotype turned up many times. The chain couples TRBV12-3 or TRBV12-4 to TRBJ2-4; no definite D call. Between the trimmed V and J ends, which lost 5 bases and 0 bases, there was a span of 11 bases. The CDR3 length is 15 residues. The CDR3, as DNA: TGTGCCAGCAGTGGGTGGTCGTTAGCCAAAAACATTCAGTACTTC. This gives the protein CASSGWSLAKNIQYF.

This clonotype showed up just a few times. The DNA of the CDR3 is TGTGCCAGCAGTGATTGGACTACCGGTGAGCAGTTCTTC. This encodes CASSDWTTGEQFF. The chain joins TRBV6-1 to TRBJ2-1; D is perhaps TRBD2 (6 bases). V dropped 3 bases and J dropped 9 bases, with 12 bases sitting between them. Per the germline V gene, CDR1 is MNHNS and CDR2 is SASEGT. The CDR3 has 13 residues.

This clonotype was seen many times. J is TRBJ2-3 and V is TRBV27; TRBD2 is a possible D gene (6 bases). This CDR3 has 15 amino acids. The V and J ends lost 6 bases and 1 base respectively, with 14 bases between them. CDR1 and CDR2 from the germline V gene are MNHEY and SMNVEV (reference sequence). CDR3 bases: TGTGCCAGCAGCCAAAGACTAGGCGGCACAGATACGCAGTATTTT. Protein sequence: CASSQRLGGTDTQYF.

The chain links TRBV21-1 to TRBJ2-1; the table gives TRBD1 as D, unverified against the DNA. TRBV21-1 is reported as a pseudogene. The CDR3 is 18 residues long. In nucleotides, the CDR3 is TGTGCCAGCAGCACCCCCTTTGGCGCGGGGGTCCAGGGCGATGAGCAGTTCTTC. It codes for CASSTPFGAGVQGDEQFF.

This clonotype was detected a few times. The V call is TRBV19, the J call TRBJ2-7; D tentatively fits TRBD1 or TRBD2 (5 bases each). This CDR3 contains 13 residues. V lost 5 bases and J lost 6, with 14 bases in between. Germline CDR1 and CDR2: LNHDA and SQIVND (reference sequence). Written as DNA, the CDR3 is TGTGCCAGTAGTCGGGAAGAGGGGTTCGAGCAGTACTTC. Translation gives CASSREEGFEQYF.

This clonotype was seen many times. The chain couples TRBV4-2 to TRBJ2-5; D remains ambiguous. The V gene lost 0 bases and the J gene lost 5 bases, with 13 bases spanning the gap. Germline V gene data show CDR1 as LGHNA and CDR2 as YNFKEQ. The CDR3 sequence is 15 residues long. The CDR3 region is CASSQERRFGETQYF. The CDR3 DNA is TGTGCCAGCAGCCAAGAGAGACGGTTCGGCGAGACCCAGTACTTC.

This clonotype was found a few times. The chain carries TRBV25-1 and TRBJ2-7; D is perhaps TRBD2 (6 bases). CDR3 length: 21 amino acids. V was pared by 2 bases and J by 4 bases, with 33 bases between. CDR1 MGHDK and CDR2 SYGVNS come from the germline V gene. The CDR3 DNA is TGTGCCAGCAGTGAAGGGGGGAGTAGCGGCAGGCCAGGTCAATCTCGATACGAGCAGTACTTC. Protein sequence: CASSEGGSSGRPGQSRYEQYF.